Listed below are T cell receptor beta chains from one sample, sequenced in a study of regulatory T cells in long-lasting Graves disease. Using its own MiXCR run on the multiplex PCR reads, TCRdb lists one record per CDR3 protein. The table records around 480,000 distinct CDR3 sequences, roughly 16% of them present only once. The data also belong to a second study, concerning T cells in Graves' hyperthyroidism and ophthalmopathy.

Sample: peripheral blood mononuclear cells (PBMCs), taken at new diagnosis, from a patient treated with antithyroid drugs. The source is a woman aged 40-60 years with Graves disease. Both conserved end residues are part of each CDR3. Fields, in order: V gene, D gene, clone size, J gene, CDR3 protein, CDR3 DNA. D genes are given only for firm matches. Rows may omit the clone size; those that give it use once, few, many or a size class.

v_gene: TRBV13
d_gene: TRBD1
abundance: many
j_gene: TRBJ2-5
CDR3aa: CASSSRTGSETQYF
CDR3nt: TGTGCCAGCAGCTCCCGGACAGGGTCAGAGACCCAGTACTTC

v_gene: TRBV18
d_gene: TRBD1
abundance: once
j_gene: TRBJ2-1
CDR3aa: CASSSTGTGYSNEQFF
CDR3nt: TGTGCCAGCTCATCCACCGGGACAGGGTACTCCAATGAGCAGTTCTTC

v_gene: TRBV5-1
d_gene: .
abundance: many
j_gene: TRBJ2-3
CDR3aa: CASSLDGVWEDTQYF
CDR3nt: TGCGCCAGCAGCTTGGATGGAGTTTGGGAGGATACGCAGTATTTT

v_gene: TRBV5-1
d_gene: TRBD2
abundance: many
j_gene: TRBJ2-1
CDR3aa: CASSLASSGYNEQFF
CDR3nt: TGCGCCAGCAGCTTGGCGTCTAGCGGGTACAATGAGCAGTTCTTC

v_gene: TRBV28
d_gene: TRBD2
abundance: many
j_gene: TRBJ2-3
CDR3aa: CASSSPSSGGTDTQYF
CDR3nt: TGTGCCAGCAGTTCCCCCAGCAGCGGGGGCACAGATACGCAGTATTTT

v_gene: TRBV2
d_gene: .
abundance: many
j_gene: TRBJ2-2
CDR3aa: CASGRFANTGELFF
CDR3nt: TGTGCCAGCGGCCGGTTCGCGAACACCGGGGAGCTGTTTTTT

v_gene: TRBV20-1
d_gene: .
abundance: few
j_gene: TRBJ2-7
CDR3aa: CSVGDTTYEQYF
CDR3nt: TGCAGTGTTGGGGACACAACCTACGAGCAGTACTTC

v_gene: TRBV12-3/TRBV12-4
d_gene: .
abundance: many
j_gene: TRBJ1-1
CDR3aa: CASRSGREWTEAFF
CDR3nt: TGTGCCAGCAGGTCAGGGAGGGAATGGACTGAAGCTTTCTTT

v_gene: TRBV11-2
d_gene: TRBD2
abundance: many
j_gene: TRBJ2-3
CDR3aa: CASSSGLATDTQYF
CDR3nt: TGTGCCAGCAGCTCGGGACTAGCCACAGATACGCAGTATTTT

v_gene: TRBV2
d_gene: .
abundance: .
j_gene: TRBJ1-3
CDR3aa: CASNQGTSGNTIYF
CDR3nt: TGTGCCAGCAACCAGGGGACCTCTGGAAACACCATATATTTT

v_gene: TRBV30
d_gene: .
abundance: .
j_gene: TRBJ1-1
CDR3aa: CAWSRGLTEAFF
CDR3nt: TGTGCCTGGTCGCGGGGTCTCACTGAAGCTTTCTTT

v_gene: TRBV11-1
d_gene: .
abundance: few
j_gene: TRBJ2-7
CDR3aa: CASSLGSDSYISYEQYF
CDR3nt: TGTGCCAGCAGCTTAGGCTCGGACAGCTATATCTCCTACGAGCAGTACTTC

v_gene: TRBV29-1
d_gene: .
abundance: .
j_gene: TRBJ2-4
CDR3aa: CSVESGRKNIQYF
CDR3nt: TGCAGCGTTGAATCCGGCAGGAAAAACATTCAGTACTTC

v_gene: TRBV15
d_gene: .
abundance: many
j_gene: TRBJ2-3
CDR3aa: CATSREATGRTDTQYF
CDR3nt: TGTGCCACCAGCAGAGAGGCGACAGGCCGCACAGATACGCAGTATTTT

v_gene: TRBV15
d_gene: TRBD1
abundance: few
j_gene: TRBJ2-7
CDR3aa: CATSRVVSGTGTYEQYF
CDR3nt: TGTGCCACCAGCAGAGTGGTGAGTGGGACAGGGACCTACGAGCAGTACTTC

v_gene: TRBV30
d_gene: .
abundance: many
j_gene: TRBJ1-5
CDR3aa: CAWSAAEVTNQPQHF
CDR3nt: TGTGCCTGGAGTGCGGCAGAAGTTACTAATCAGCCCCAGCATTTT

v_gene: TRBV30
d_gene: TRBD2
abundance: many
j_gene: TRBJ2-3
CDR3aa: CAWSTSGGTDTQYF
CDR3nt: TGTGCCTGGAGTACTAGCGGGGGAACAGATACGCAGTATTTT

v_gene: TRBV20-1
d_gene: .
abundance: once
j_gene: TRBJ2-7
CDR3aa: CSAIPGLATSYEQYF
CDR3nt: TGCAGTGCAATCCCGGGACTTGCGACCTCCTACGAGCAGTACTTC

v_gene: TRBV2
d_gene: .
abundance: many
j_gene: TRBJ2-1
CDR3aa: CASWRVNEQFF
CDR3nt: TGTGCCAGCTGGCGGGTCAATGAGCAGTTCTTC

v_gene: TRBV6-2/TRBV6-3
d_gene: TRBD1
abundance: .
j_gene: TRBJ2-1
CDR3aa: CASSYTGGDEQFF
CDR3nt: TGTGCCAGCAGCTACACAGGGGGCGATGAGCAGTTCTTC

v_gene: TRBV5-6
d_gene: TRBD2
abundance: .
j_gene: TRBJ2-1
CDR3aa: CASSLGPGTSVYNEQFF
CDR3nt: TGTGCCAGCAGCTTGGGGCCTGGGACTAGCGTTTACAATGAGCAGTTCTTC

v_gene: TRBV19
d_gene: .
abundance: .
j_gene: TRBJ1-1
CDR3aa: CATGRSNTEAFF
CDR3nt: TGTGCCACGGGCAGATCGAACACTGAAGCTTTCTTT

v_gene: TRBV20-1
d_gene: .
abundance: few
j_gene: TRBJ1-2
CDR3aa: CSARDRQGPYGYTF
CDR3nt: TGCAGTGCTAGAGACCGCCAGGGCCCCTATGGCTACACCTTC

v_gene: TRBV29-1
d_gene: TRBD1
abundance: .
j_gene: TRBJ1-6
CDR3aa: CGGSTGYNSPLHF
CDR3nt: TGCGGCGGATCGACAGGGTATAATTCACCCCTCCACTTT

v_gene: TRBV6-5
d_gene: .
abundance: few
j_gene: TRBJ2-5
CDR3aa: CASSSQGRGETQYF
CDR3nt: TGTGCCAGCAGTTCGCAGGGGAGGGGAGAGACCCAGTACTTC

v_gene: TRBV4-1
d_gene: .
abundance: many
j_gene: TRBJ1-1
CDR3aa: CASSQETRNTEAFF
CDR3nt: TGCGCCAGCAGCCAAGAGACCCGGAACACTGAAGCTTTCTTT

v_gene: TRBV12-3/TRBV12-4
d_gene: .
abundance: many
j_gene: TRBJ1-1
CDR3aa: CASSPGLGRTEAFF
CDR3nt: TGTGCCAGCAGTCCCGGGCTTGGTAGGACTGAAGCTTTCTTT